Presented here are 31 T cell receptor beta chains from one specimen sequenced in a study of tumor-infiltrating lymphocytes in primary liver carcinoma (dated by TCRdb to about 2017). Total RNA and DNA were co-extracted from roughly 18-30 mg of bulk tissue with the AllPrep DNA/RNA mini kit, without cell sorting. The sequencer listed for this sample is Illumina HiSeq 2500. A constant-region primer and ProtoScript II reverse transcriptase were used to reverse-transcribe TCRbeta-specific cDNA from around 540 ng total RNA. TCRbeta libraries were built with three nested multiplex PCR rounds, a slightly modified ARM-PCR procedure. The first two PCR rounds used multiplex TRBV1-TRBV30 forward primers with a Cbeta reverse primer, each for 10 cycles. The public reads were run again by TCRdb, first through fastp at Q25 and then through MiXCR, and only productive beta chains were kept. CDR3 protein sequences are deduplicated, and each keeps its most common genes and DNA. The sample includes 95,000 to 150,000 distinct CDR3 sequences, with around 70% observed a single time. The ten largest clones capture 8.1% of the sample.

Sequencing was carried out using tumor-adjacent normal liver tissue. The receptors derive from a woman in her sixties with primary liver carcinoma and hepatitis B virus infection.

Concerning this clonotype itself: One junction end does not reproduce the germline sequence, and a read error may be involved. The CDR3 is CASSLWAGGGSTDTQYF. The CDR3 DNA reads as TGTGCCAGCAGTTTGTGGGCAGGGGGAGGAAGCACAGATACGCAGTATTTC. The V and J genes are TRBV28 and TRBJ2-3; TRBD1 is a possible D gene (7 bases). Germline CDR1 and CDR2: MDHEN and SYDVKM. The CDR3 spans 17 residues.

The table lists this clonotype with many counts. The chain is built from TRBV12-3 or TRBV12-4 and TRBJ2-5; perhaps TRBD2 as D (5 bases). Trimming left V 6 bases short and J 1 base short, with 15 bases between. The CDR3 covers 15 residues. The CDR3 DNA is TGTGCCAGCAGCTTTACTTCGGGATTCCAAGAGACCCAGTACTTC. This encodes CASSFTSGFQETQYF.

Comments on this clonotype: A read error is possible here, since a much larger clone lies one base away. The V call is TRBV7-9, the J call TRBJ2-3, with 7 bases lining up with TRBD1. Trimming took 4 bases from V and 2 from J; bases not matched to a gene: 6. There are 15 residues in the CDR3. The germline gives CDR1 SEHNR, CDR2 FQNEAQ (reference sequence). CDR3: CASSSRGGSTDTQYF. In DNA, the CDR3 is TGTGCCAGCAGCTCCCGAGGGGGCTCCACAGATACGCAGTATTTT.

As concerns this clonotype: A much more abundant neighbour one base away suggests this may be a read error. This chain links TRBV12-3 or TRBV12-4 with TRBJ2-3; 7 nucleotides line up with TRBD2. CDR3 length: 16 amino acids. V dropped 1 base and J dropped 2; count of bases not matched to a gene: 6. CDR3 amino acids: CASSLVGGGDTDTQYF. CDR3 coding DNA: TGTGCCAGCAGTTTAGTTGGGGGGGGGGACACAGATACGCAGTATTTT.

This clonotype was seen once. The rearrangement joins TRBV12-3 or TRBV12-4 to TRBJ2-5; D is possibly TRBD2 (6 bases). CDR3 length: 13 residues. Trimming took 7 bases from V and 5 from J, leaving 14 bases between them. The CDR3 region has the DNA TGTGCCAGCACTATGGCGGGACTTGAGACCCAGTACTTC. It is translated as CASTMAGLETQYF.

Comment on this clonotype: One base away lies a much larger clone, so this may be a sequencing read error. The CDR3 DNA reads as TGTGCCTGGAGTGGGGGCAGGTGGGCCTACAATGAGCAGTTCTTC. Its protein is CAWSGGRWAYNEQFF. The chain carries TRBV30 and TRBJ2-1; maybe TRBD1 (5 bases). Germline assignment: CDR1 GTSNPN and CDR2 SVGIG (reference sequence). The CDR3 is made up of 15 amino acids. V lost 1 base to trimming and J lost 2 bases, with 12 bases between them. Drawing the rest from reference TRBV30 and TRBJ2-1, the complete variable domain is SQTIHQWPATLVQPVGSPLSLECTVEGTSNPNLYWYRQAAGRGLQLLFYSVGIGQISSEVPQNLSASRPQDRQFILSSKKLLLSDSGFYLCAWSGGRWAYNEQFFGPGTRLTVL.

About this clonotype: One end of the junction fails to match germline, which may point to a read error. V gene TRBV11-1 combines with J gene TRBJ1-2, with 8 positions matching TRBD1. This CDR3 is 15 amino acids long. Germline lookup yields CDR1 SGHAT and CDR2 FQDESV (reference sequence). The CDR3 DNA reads TGTGCCAGCAGCTTCTCGGACAGGGTCAGGGGTGGCGACACCTTC. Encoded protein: CASSFSDRVRGGDTF.

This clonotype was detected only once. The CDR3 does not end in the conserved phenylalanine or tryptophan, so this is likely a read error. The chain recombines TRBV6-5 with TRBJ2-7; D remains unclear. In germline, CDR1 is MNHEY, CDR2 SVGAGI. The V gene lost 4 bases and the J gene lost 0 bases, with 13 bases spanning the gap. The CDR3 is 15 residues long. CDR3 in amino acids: CASSCSPARSYEQYS. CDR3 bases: TGTGCCAGCAGTTGCTCGCCAGCCCGCTCCTACGAGCAGTACTCC.

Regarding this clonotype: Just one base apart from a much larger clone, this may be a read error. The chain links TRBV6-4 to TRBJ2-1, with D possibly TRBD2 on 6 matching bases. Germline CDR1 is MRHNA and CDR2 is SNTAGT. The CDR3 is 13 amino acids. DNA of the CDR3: TGTGCCGGCAGTGACTTAGAAACAGGAGGGCTGCTTTTC. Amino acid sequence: CAGSDLETGGLLF.

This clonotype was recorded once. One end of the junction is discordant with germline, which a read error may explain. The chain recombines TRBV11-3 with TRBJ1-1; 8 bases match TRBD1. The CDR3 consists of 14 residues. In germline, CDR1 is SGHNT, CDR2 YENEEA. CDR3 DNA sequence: TGTGCCAGAAGCTTAGAAACAGGGGGCACTGAAGCTTTCTTT. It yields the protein CARSLETGGTEAFF.

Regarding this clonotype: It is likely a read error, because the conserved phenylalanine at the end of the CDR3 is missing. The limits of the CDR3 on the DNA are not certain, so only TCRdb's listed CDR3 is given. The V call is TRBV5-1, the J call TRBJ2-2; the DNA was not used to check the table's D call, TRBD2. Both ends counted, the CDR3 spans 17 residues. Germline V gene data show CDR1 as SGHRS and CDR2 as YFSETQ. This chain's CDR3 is CASSWSLAGPNMGELCL.

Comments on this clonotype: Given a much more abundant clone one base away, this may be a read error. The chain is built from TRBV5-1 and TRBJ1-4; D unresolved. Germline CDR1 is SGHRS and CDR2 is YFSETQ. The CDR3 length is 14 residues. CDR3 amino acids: CASSLVATNENLFF. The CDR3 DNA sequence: TGCGCCAGCAGCTTGGTCGCAACTAATGAAAACCTGTTTTTT.

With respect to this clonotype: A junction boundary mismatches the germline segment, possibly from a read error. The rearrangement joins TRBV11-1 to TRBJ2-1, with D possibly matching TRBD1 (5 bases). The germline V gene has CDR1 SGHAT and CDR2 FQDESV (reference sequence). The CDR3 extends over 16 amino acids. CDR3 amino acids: CASNSSSGAFSNEQLF. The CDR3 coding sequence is TGTGCCAGCAACTCGAGTAGTGGGGCGTTTAGCAATGAGCAGCTCTTC.

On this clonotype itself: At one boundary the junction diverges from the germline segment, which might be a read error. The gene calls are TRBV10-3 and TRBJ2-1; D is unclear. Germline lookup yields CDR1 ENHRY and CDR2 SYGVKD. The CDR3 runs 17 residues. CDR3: CANSASIAPSSYNEQFF. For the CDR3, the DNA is TGTGCCAACAGTGCTTCCATAGCCCCAAGCTCCTACAATGAGCAGTTCTTC.

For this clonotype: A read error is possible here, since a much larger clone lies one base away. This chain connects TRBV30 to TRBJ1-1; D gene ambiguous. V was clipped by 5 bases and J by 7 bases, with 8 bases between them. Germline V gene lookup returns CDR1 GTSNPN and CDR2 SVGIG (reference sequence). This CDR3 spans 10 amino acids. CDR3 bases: TGTGCCTGGGGTAGGAGTGAAGCTTTCTTT. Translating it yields CAWGRSEAFF. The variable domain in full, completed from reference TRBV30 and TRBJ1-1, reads SQTIHQWPATLVQPVGSPLSLECTVEGTSNPNLYWYRQAAGRGLQLLFYSVGIGQISSEVPQNLSASRPQDRQFILSSKKLLLSDSGFYLCAWGRSEAFFGQGTRLTVV.

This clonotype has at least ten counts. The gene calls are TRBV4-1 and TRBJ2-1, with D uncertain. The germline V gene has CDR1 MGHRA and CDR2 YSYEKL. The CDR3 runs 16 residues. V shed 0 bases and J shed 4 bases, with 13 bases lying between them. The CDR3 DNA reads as TGCGCCAGCAGCCAAGAAAACAGCCTAACATACAATGAGCAGTTCTTC. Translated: CASSQENSLTYNEQFF.

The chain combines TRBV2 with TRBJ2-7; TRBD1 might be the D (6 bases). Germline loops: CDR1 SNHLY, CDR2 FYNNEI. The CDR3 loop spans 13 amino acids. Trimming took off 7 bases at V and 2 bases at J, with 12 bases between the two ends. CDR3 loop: CASNRQATYEQYF. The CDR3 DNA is TGTGCCAGCAACCGACAGGCCACCTACGAGCAGTACTTC.

This CDR3 reads CATSDSRASTDTQYF. CDR3 nucleotide sequence: TGTGCCACCAGTGATTCCCGGGCAAGCACAGATACGCAGTATTTT. J is TRBJ2-3 and V is TRBV24-1; D unresolved. The CDR3 spans 15 residues. CDR1 and CDR2 (germline): KGHDR, SFDVKD. V lost 2 bases, J lost 0 bases, and 8 bases lay in between.

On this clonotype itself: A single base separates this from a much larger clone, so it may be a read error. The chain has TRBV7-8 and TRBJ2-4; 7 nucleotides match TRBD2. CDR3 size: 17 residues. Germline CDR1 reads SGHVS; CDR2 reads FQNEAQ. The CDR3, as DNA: TGTGCCAGCAGCTTAGCGAATTATGGGCGGGGGAAAAACACTCAGTACTTC. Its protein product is CASSLANYGRGKNTQYF. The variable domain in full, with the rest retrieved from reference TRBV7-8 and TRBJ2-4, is GAGVSQSPRYKVAKRGQDVALRCDPISGHVSLFWYQQALGQGPEFLTYFQNEAQLDKSGLPSDRFFAERPEGSVSTLKIQRTQQEDSAVYLCASSLANYGRGKNTQYFGAGTRLSVL.

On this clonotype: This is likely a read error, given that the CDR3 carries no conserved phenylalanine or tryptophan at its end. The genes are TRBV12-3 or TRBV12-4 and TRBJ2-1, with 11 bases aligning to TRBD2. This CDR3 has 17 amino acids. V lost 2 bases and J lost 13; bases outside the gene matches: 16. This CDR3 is CASSLFVGTSGRREQFL. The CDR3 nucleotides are TGTGCCAGCAGTTTATTCGTCGGGACTAGCGGTCGGCGAGAACAGTTCTTG.

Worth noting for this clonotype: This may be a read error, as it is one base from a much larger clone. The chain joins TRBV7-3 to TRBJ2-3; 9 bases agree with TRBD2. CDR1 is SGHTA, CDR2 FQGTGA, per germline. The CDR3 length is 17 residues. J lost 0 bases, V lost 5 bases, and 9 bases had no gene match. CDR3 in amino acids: CASSPMASGASTDTQYF. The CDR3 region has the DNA TGTGCCAGCAGCCCTATGGCTAGCGGGGCTAGCACAGATACGCAGTATTTT.

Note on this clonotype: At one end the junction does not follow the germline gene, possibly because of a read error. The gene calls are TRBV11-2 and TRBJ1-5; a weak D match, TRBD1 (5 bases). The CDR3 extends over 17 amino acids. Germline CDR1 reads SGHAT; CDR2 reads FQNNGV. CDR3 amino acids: CASSLGRGYHSYQPQHF. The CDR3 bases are TGTGCCAGCAGTTTAGGGAGGGGATACCATAGCTATCAGCCCCAGCATTTT. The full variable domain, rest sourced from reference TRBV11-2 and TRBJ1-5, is EAGVAQSPRYKIIEKRQSVAFWCNPISGHATLYWYQQILGQGPKLLIQFQNNGVVDDSQLPKDRFSAERLKGVDSTLKIQPAKLEDSAVYLCASSLGRGYHSYQPQHFGDGTRLSIL.

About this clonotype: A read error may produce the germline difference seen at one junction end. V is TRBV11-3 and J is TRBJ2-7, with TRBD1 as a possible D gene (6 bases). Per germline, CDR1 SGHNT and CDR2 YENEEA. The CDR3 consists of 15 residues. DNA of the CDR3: TGTGCCAGTAGCTTAGTTGGGACAACCAACTACGAGCTGTACTTC. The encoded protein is CASSLVGTTNYELYF.

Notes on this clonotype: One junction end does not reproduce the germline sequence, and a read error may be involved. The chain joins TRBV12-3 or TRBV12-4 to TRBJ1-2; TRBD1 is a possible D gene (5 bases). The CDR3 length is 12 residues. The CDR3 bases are TGTGCCAGCAGTTTAGGAGGCTGGGGCTACACATTC. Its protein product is CASSLGGWGYTF.

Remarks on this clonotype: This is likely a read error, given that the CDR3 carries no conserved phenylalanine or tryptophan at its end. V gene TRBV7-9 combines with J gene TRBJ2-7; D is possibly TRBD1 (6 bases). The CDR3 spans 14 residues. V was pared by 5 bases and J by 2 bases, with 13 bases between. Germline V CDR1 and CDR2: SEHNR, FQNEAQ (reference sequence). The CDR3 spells CASSLQGRPYEQYI. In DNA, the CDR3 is TGTGCCAGCAGCCTACAGGGTAGGCCCTACGAGCAGTACATC.

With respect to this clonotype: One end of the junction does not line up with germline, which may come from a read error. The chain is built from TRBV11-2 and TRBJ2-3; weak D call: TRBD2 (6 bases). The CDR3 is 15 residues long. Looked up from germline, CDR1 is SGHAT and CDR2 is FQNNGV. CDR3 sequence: CANSSTGGLSYTQYF. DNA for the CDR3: TGTGCCAACAGCTCAACCGGTGGACTATCATATACGCAGTATTTT.

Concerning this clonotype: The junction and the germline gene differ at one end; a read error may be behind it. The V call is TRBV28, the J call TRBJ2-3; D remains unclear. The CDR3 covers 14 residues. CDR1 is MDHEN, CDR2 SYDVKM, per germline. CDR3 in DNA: TGTGCTAGCAGTTTTATGGATTACACAGATACGCATTATTTT. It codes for CASSFMDYTDTHYF. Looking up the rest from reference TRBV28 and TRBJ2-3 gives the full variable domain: DVKVTQSSRYLVKRTGEKVFLECVQDMDHENMFWYRQDPGLGLRLIYFSYDVKMKEKGDIPEGYSVSREKKERFSLILESASTNQTSMYLCASSFMDYTDTHYFGPGTRLTVL.

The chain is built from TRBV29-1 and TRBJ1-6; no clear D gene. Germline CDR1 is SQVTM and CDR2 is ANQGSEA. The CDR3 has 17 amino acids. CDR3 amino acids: CIGNRNKRSSYNSPLHF. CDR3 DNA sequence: TGCATCGGTAACCGGAACAAAAGGAGCTCCTATAATTCACCCCTCCACTTT.

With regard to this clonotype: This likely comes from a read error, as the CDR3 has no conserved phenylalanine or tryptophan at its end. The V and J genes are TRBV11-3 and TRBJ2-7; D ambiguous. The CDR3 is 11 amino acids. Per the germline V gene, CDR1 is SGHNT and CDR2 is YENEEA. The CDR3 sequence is CASSYGYEQYY. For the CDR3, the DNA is TGCGCCAGCAGCTACGGATACGAGCAGTACTAC.

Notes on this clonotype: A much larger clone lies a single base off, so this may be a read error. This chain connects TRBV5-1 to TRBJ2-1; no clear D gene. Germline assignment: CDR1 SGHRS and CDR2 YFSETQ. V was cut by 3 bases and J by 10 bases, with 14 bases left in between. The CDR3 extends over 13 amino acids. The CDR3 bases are TGCGCCAGCAGCTCACGAGTGTGGGAAGAGCAGTTCTTC. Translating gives CASSSRVWEEQFF.

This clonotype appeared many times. CDR3 nucleotides: TGTGCCAGCAGTTATAACCCGGGACAGGGTTACGAGCAGTACTTC. The encoded protein is CASSYNPGQGYEQYF. This chain links TRBV5-6 with TRBJ2-7, with 9 bases lining up with TRBD1. The trim removed 5 bases at V and 4 bases at J, leaving 10 bases unmatched. The germline CDR1 and CDR2 sequences are SGHDT and YYEEEE. This CDR3 has 15 residues.